What follows are 32 T cell receptor beta chains derived from one specimen sequenced in a study of cytomegalovirus exposure and HLA in healthy donors. Both 60 Vbeta primers and 13 Jbeta primers went into the PCR. Some clones are missing from TCRdb's copy, which holds only in-frame ones; the method was immunoSEQ multiplex PCR. The data contain 160,000 or so clones, around 88% of them seen just once; the ten biggest clones take up approximately 2%. Sequenced input: PBMCs. The receptors shown here come from a woman aged 18-35 years in good health and CMV-seronegative.

The chain employs TRBV4-1 and TRBJ2-1; maybe TRBD1 (6 bases). The CDR3 is 16 residues long. The V end was cut by 0 bases, the J end by 7 bases, with 16 bases between. CDR1 and CDR2 (germline): MGHRA, YSYEKL. The CDR3: CASSQEIRGLPNEQFF. CDR3 coding DNA: TGCGCCAGCAGCCAAGAAATCAGGGGTCTACCGAATGAGCAGTTCTTC.

The J gene is TRBJ1-1, the V gene TRBV19; D remains unclear. The V and J ends lost 6 bases and 1 base respectively, with 9 bases between them. Germline values: CDR1 LNHDA, CDR2 SQIVND (reference sequence). The CDR3 extends over 13 amino acids. The CDR3 coding sequence is TGTGCCAGTAGGACCGGGTCGAACACTGAAGCTTTCTTT. Translated, it gives CASRTGSNTEAFF.

The chain has TRBV30 and TRBJ1-4; D possibly corresponds to TRBD1 (5 bases). This CDR3 has 10 residues. Germline V gives CDR1 GTSNPN, CDR2 SVGIG (reference sequence). V was shortened by 8 bases and J by 11 bases, with 12 bases between the two germline ends. CDR3 nucleotides: TGTGCCCTGGGCCGGGGGAAACTGTTTTTT. The encoded protein is CALGRGKLFF.

This chain joins TRBV19 and TRBJ1-5; 11 bases are a match to TRBD1. J gave up 7 bases and V 8 bases, and 7 bases lay outside the gene matches. This CDR3 contains 14 residues. The germline V gene has CDR1 LNHDA and CDR2 SQIVND (reference sequence). CDR3 in amino acids: CASSDRGLGQPQHF. In DNA, the CDR3 is TGTGCCAGTTCGGACAGGGGGCTGGGACAGCCCCAGCATTTT.

The rearrangement joins TRBV2 to TRBJ1-5; D possibly corresponds to TRBD1 (5 bases). CDR1 SNHLY and CDR2 FYNNEI come from the germline V gene. This CDR3 comprises 14 residues. Trimming took 4 bases from V and 1 from J, leaving 8 bases between them. The CDR3 bases are TGTGCCAGCAGTGGCGGGGGGAGCAATCAGCCCCAGCATTTT. Protein sequence: CASSGGGSNQPQHF.

This clone turned up a few times. V is TRBV6-1 and J is TRBJ1-1; no definite D call. The CDR3 loop spans 13 amino acids. V was cut by 8 bases and J by 1 base, with 11 bases left in between. Per the germline V gene, CDR1 is MNHNS and CDR2 is SASEGT. CDR3 bases: TGTGCCAGCCTCCGGTTGTGGAACACTGAAGCTTTCTTT. The encoded protein is CASLRLWNTEAFF.

This clone has more than one count but fewer than ten. This chain connects TRBV7-2 to TRBJ1-4; D may be TRBD1 (6 bases). Germline assignment: CDR1 SGHTA and CDR2 FQGNSA. There are 16 residues in the CDR3. Trimming removed 5 bases from V and 7 bases from J, with 20 bases in between. Written as DNA, the CDR3 is TGTGCCAGCAGCCCAACCCCACAGGGTGATGGTGAAAAACTGTTTTTT. Translated, it gives CASSPTPQGDGEKLFF.

This chain uses TRBV27 with TRBJ2-6, with 8 bases matching TRBD1. V trimming: 10 bases; J trimming: 0 bases; junction bases outside the gene matches: 11. This CDR3 comprises 17 residues. Germline V CDR1 and CDR2: MNHEY, SMNVEV (reference sequence). In DNA form, the CDR3 reads TGTGCCACCTACCCAGGGGGCCGAATCTCTGGGGCCAACGTCCTGACTTTC. Protein product: CATYPGGRISGANVLTF.

This chain connects TRBV28 to TRBJ2-4; D is uncertain. The CDR3 length is 13 residues. Germline V gene data show CDR1 as MDHEN and CDR2 as SYDVKM. The germline V and J ends were trimmed by 5 bases and 0 bases, with 5 bases remaining between them. CDR3 protein: CASSPVAKNIQYF. CDR3 nucleotide sequence: TGTGCCAGCAGTCCGGTAGCCAAAAACATTCAGTACTTC.

The genes are TRBV30 and TRBJ2-2; TRBD2 matches at 7 bases. The CDR3 sequence is 17 residues long. The V and J ends lost 3 bases and 4 bases, in that order; junction bases with no gene match: 14. The germline gives CDR1 GTSNPN, CDR2 SVGIG (reference sequence). CDR3 sequence (DNA): TGTGCCTGGAGCGCACTCTCGCGCGGGGGACCCACCGGGGAGCTGTTTTTT. It specifies CAWSALSRGGPTGELFF.

The sample holds a few counts of this clone. This CDR3 is also generated by other DNA sequences in the sample. V and J are TRBV27 and TRBJ2-7; D might be TRBD1 (6 bases). The CDR3 runs 13 residues. V lost 5 bases, J lost 3 bases, and 11 bases lay in between. Germline V gives CDR1 MNHEY, CDR2 SMNVEV (reference sequence). The DNA for the CDR3 is TGTGCCAGCAGTCCTACAGGGTACTACGAGCAGTACTTC. It yields the protein CASSPTGYYEQYF.

As DNA, the CDR3 is TGTGCCAGCAGTTCCCAAGGAGAAATGTACGAGCAGTACTTC. Amino acid sequence: CASSSQGEMYEQYF. V and J are TRBV27 and TRBJ2-7; D is uncertain. CDR3 length: 14 residues. The V gene's germline CDR1 is MNHEY and CDR2 SMNVEV (reference sequence). V was trimmed by 4 bases and J by 4 bases, leaving 14 bases between them.

This chain links TRBV18 with TRBJ2-3; D is undetermined. The germline V and J ends were trimmed by 2 bases and 2 bases, with 11 bases remaining between them. The CDR3 consists of 15 residues. CDR1 is KGHSH and CDR2 is LQKENI in the germline V gene. CDR3 nucleotides: TGTGCCAGCTCACCAAAAGCAGGATCCACAGATACGCAGTATTTT. Residues: CASSPKAGSTDTQYF. Drawing the rest from reference TRBV18 and TRBJ2-3, the complete variable domain is NAGVMQNPRHLVRRRGQEARLRCSPMKGHSHVYWYRQLPEEGLKFMVYLQKENIIDESGMPKERFSAEFPKEGPSILRIQQVVRGDSAAYFCASSPKAGSTDTQYFGPGTRLTVL.

The chain uses TRBV7-2 and TRBJ1-5, with TRBD1 identical over 8 bases. The CDR3 is 14 amino acids. Germline V lookup: CDR1 SGHTA, CDR2 FQGNSA. V lost 3 bases to trimming and J lost 6 bases; unmatched junction nucleotides: 4. The chain's CDR3 is CASSFQGALQPQHF. The CDR3 DNA reads as TGTGCCAGCAGCTTTCAGGGGGCACTTCAGCCCCAGCATTTT.

This chain connects TRBV7-2 to TRBJ1-5; no firm D call. This CDR3 region has 13 residues. Germline V CDR1 and CDR2: SGHTA, FQGNSA. The germline V and J ends were trimmed by 1 base and 11 bases, with 12 bases remaining between them. This chain's CDR3 is CASSLGGTDAQHF. The CDR3 DNA sequence: TGTGCCAGCAGCTTAGGCGGCACCGATGCCCAGCATTTT.

The chain employs TRBV4-1 and TRBJ1-2, with 9 bases fitting TRBD1. In germline, CDR1 is MGHRA, CDR2 YSYEKL. This CDR3 has 18 amino acids. V lost 4 bases, J lost 7 bases, and 19 bases stayed unmatched. The CDR3 here is CASSPIGSPDRGGFGYTF. In DNA form, the CDR3 reads TGCGCCAGCAGCCCCATTGGGAGCCCGGACAGGGGCGGTTTTGGCTACACCTTC.

The chain links TRBV6-5 to TRBJ1-1, with D hard to call. This CDR3 comprises 12 residues. The V and J ends lost 7 bases and 8 bases respectively, with 14 bases between them. CDR1 is MNHEY and CDR2 is SVGAGI in the germline V gene. For the CDR3, the DNA is TGTGCCAGCACCAGCGGGTCGCAGGAAGCTTTCTTT. Translation gives CASTSGSQEAFF.

The genes are TRBV10-1 and TRBJ2-7, with 11 positions matching TRBD2. This CDR3 has 14 amino acids. Germline assignment: CDR1 WNHNN and CDR2 SYGVQD (reference sequence). With 3 bases clipped from V and 3 bases from J, the junction kept 1 base outside the gene matches. CDR3 DNA sequence: TGCGCCAGCAGTGAAGGGACTAGCGGCTACGAGCAGTACTTC. Translation gives CASSEGTSGYEQYF.

The genes are TRBV28 and TRBJ2-7, with 8 nucleotides matching TRBD2. The CDR3 is 15 amino acids. V trimming: 4 bases; J trimming: 4 bases; junction bases outside the gene matches: 9. The germline V gene encodes CDR1 MDHEN and CDR2 SYDVKM. Here the CDR3 reads CASSSTTSVKYEQYF. CDR3 sequence (DNA): TGTGCCAGCAGTTCGACGACTAGCGTGAAATACGAGCAGTACTTC. The variable domain in full, completed from reference TRBV28 and TRBJ2-7, reads DVKVTQSSRYLVKRTGEKVFLECVQDMDHENMFWYRQDPGLGLRLIYFSYDVKMKEKGDIPEGYSVSREKKERFSLILESASTNQTSMYLCASSSTTSVKYEQYFGPGTRLTVT.

The chain combines TRBV27 with TRBJ2-3, with TRBD2 matching 7 bases. With V trimmed by 7 bases and J by 4 bases, 11 bases remained unmatched. CDR1 is MNHEY, CDR2 SMNVEV, per germline (reference sequence). CDR3 size: 15 residues. The CDR3 here is CASTFTGGPADTQYF. CDR3 DNA: TGTGCCAGCACCTTTACGGGAGGTCCGGCAGATACGCAGTATTTT.

The chain employs TRBV19 and TRBJ2-2, with 8 bases fitting TRBD2. The ends lost 6 bases at V and 2 bases at J; junction bases unmatched: 11. Germline lookup yields CDR1 LNHDA and CDR2 SQIVND (reference sequence). The CDR3 contains 17 residues. This CDR3 reads CASREHSGELNTGELFF. DNA of the CDR3: TGTGCCAGTAGGGAACATAGCGGGGAACTTAACACCGGGGAGCTGTTTTTT.

This chain links TRBV18 with TRBJ2-5, with D perhaps TRBD2 (6 bases). The closer fit of TRBJ2-7 to the DNA end suggests the J call may be wrong. Germline CDR1 is KGHSH and CDR2 is LQKENI. This CDR3 has 16 residues. CDR3 coding DNA: TGTGCCAGCTCACCAGTCGCTAGCGCGCATTCCTACGAGCAGTACTTC. Translation gives CASSPVASAHSYEQYF.

V usage is TRBV19 and J usage is TRBJ2-7, with 13 bases lining up with TRBD2. With 5 bases clipped from V and 2 bases from J, the junction kept 3 bases outside the gene matches. Germline V gene data show CDR1 as LNHDA and CDR2 as SQIVND (reference sequence). This CDR3 spans 15 amino acids. The CDR3 region has the DNA TGTGCCAGTAGTTTCGGGACTAGCGGGGCCTACGAGCAGTACTTC. Protein sequence: CASSFGTSGAYEQYF.

The rearrangement links TRBV21-1 to TRBJ1-3; TRBD1, the table's D call, lacks a check against the DNA. TRBV21-1 is a pseudogene segment. The CDR3 is made up of 14 amino acids. Written as DNA, the CDR3 is TGTGCCACCTACTTCGACAGGAGTGGAAACACCATATATTTT. Protein product: CATYFDRSGNTIYF.

The J gene is TRBJ1-2, the V gene TRBV5-4; 10 bases line up with TRBD1. This CDR3 has 14 residues. Trimming took 5 bases from V and 6 from J; bases not matched to a gene: 7. Germline V gene sequence: CDR1 SGHNT, CDR2 YYREEE (reference sequence). The CDR3 bases are TGTGCCAGCAGAGAGGGGGACAGGGGAAATGGCTACACCTTC. Translation: CASREGDRGNGYTF.

The chain's CDR3 is CASSVGGLNTGELFF. The DNA for the CDR3 is TGTGCCAGCAGCGTTGGGGGGTTGAACACCGGGGAGCTGTTTTTT. The chain uses TRBV9 and TRBJ2-2, with D possibly matching TRBD2 (6 bases). The CDR3 is 15 residues long. Trimming took off 2 bases at V and 1 base at J, with 9 bases between the two ends. Germline V CDR1 and CDR2: SGDLS, YYNGEE.

This chain joins TRBV9 and TRBJ1-2, with D hard to call. CDR1 is SGDLS, CDR2 YYNGEE, per germline. The V end lost 0 bases, the J end lost 8 bases, and 8 bases lay between the germline ends. This CDR3 has 12 amino acids. DNA for the CDR3: TGTGCCAGCAGCGTAGGGGCGGGGGGCTACACCTTC. Protein: CASSVGAGGYTF.

The chain employs TRBV29-1 and TRBJ2-3; TRBD2 might be the D (5 bases). The CDR3 runs to 14 residues. Germline lookup yields CDR1 SQVTM and CDR2 ANQGSEA. The V end lost 7 bases, the J end lost 0 bases, and 14 bases lay between the germline ends. Written as DNA, the CDR3 is TGCAGCGCTCTCAGCGGAACAAGCACAGATACGCAGTATTTT. The encoded protein is CSALSGTSTDTQYF.

The chain joins TRBV28 to TRBJ2-3; possible D gene TRBD1, 6 bases. Germline assignment: CDR1 MDHEN and CDR2 SYDVKM. Trimming shortened V by 3 bases and J by 0 bases, and 16 bases separated the two germline ends. The CDR3 totals 17 residues. The CDR3 spells CASSFLADRTSTDTQYF. The CDR3 bases are TGTGCCAGCAGTTTCCTAGCCGACAGGACTAGCACAGATACGCAGTATTTT.

The chain couples TRBV30 to TRBJ2-2; 8 positions agree with TRBD1. The CDR3 loop spans 13 amino acids. Losses at the gene ends were 1 base for V and 5 bases for J; bases not matched to a gene: 0. CDR1 and CDR2 (germline): GTSNPN, SVGIG (reference sequence). Written as DNA, the CDR3 is TGTGCCTGGAGTGGGACAGGGACCGGGGAGCTGTTTTTT. Translation: CAWSGTGTGELFF.

The chain uses TRBV28 and TRBJ2-7; D possibly corresponds to TRBD2 (6 bases). This CDR3 has 19 residues. Germline lookup yields CDR1 MDHEN and CDR2 SYDVKM. The V end was cut by 1 base, the J end by 3 bases, with 25 bases between. The CDR3 is CASSLFFRPSVAEYYEQYF. CDR3 sequence (DNA): TGTGCCAGCAGTTTATTTTTCCGTCCGTCGGTAGCGGAATACTACGAGCAGTACTTC.

This clone was seen a handful of times. This chain uses TRBV19 with TRBJ1-4; D is perhaps TRBD1 (6 bases). Germline assignment: CDR1 LNHDA and CDR2 SQIVND (reference sequence). The V gene lost 5 bases and the J gene lost 7 bases, with 14 bases spanning the gap. CDR3 length: 14 amino acids. CDR3: CASSPQGSSEKLFF. Written as DNA, the CDR3 is TGTGCCAGTAGTCCACAGGGTTCGAGTGAAAAACTGTTTTTT.